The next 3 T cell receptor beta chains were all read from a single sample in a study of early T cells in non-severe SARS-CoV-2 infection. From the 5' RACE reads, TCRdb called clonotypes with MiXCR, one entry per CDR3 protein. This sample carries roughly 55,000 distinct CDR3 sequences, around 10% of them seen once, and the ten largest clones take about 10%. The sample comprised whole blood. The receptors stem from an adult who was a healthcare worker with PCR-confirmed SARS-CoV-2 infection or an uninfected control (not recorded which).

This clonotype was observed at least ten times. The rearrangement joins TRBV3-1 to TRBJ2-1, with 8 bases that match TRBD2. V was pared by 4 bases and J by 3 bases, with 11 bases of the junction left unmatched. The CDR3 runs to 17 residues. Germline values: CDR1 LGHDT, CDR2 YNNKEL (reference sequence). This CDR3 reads CASSPQMGREGYNEQFF. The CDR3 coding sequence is TGTGCCAGCAGCCCCCAAATGGGTCGGGAGGGCTACAATGAGCAGTTCTTC.

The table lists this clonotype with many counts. The CDR3 here is CASSPLAGGQETQYF. In DNA form, the CDR3 reads TGCGCCAGCAGCCCACTAGCGGGGGGCCAAGAGACCCAGTACTTC. The rearrangement uses TRBV5-1 and TRBJ2-5; TRBD2 matches 12 bases. This CDR3 comprises 15 residues. Germline V gene data show CDR1 as SGHRS and CDR2 as YFSETQ. V shed 4 bases and J 1 base; nucleotides not matched to a gene: 2.

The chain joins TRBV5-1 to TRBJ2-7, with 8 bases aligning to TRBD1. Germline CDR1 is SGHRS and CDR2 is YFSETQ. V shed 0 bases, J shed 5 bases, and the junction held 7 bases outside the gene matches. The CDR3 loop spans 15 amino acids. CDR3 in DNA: TGCGCCAGCAGCTTGGGACAGGGGTACAGAAACGAGCAGTACTTC. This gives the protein CASSLGQGYRNEQYF.